Below are 31 T cell receptor beta chains sequenced from a single sample in a study of blood T cells in healthy people across ages. For the second PCR, which ran for about 6 to 11 cycles, a sample-barcoded 5' primer and a J-beta primer mix were used. TCRdb re-called the 5' RACE reads with MiXCR, one entry per CDR3 protein. The repertoire holds 650,000 to 800,000 distinct CDR3 sequences, under 65% seen once, with about 14% in the top ten. Material for sequencing was blood. These receptor sequences come from an elderly woman in good health.

V is TRBV20-1 and J is TRBJ2-7; 11 bases match TRBD2. The CDR3 contains 14 residues. The V gene end was trimmed by 6 bases and the J gene end by 4 bases; junction bases not matched to a gene: 8. Germline V gene sequence: CDR1 DFQATT, CDR2 SNEGSKA (reference sequence). This CDR3 is CSAVGTSGRYEQYF. The CDR3 nucleotides read TGCAGTGCAGTCGGGACTAGCGGAAGATACGAGCAGTACTTC.

This clonotype was observed at least ten times. The rearrangement joins TRBV27 to TRBJ2-3, with 9 bases matching TRBD1. CDR3 length equals 14 residues. Looked up from germline, CDR1 is MNHEY and CDR2 is SMNVEV (reference sequence). V was clipped by 5 bases and J by 7 bases; unmatched bases: 7. CDR3 sequence: CASSPRTGANTQYF. In DNA form, the CDR3 reads TGTGCCAGCAGTCCGAGGACAGGGGCAAATACGCAGTATTTT.

This clonotype was seen at least ten times. The chain links TRBV10-3 to TRBJ2-1, with D possibly being TRBD2 (7 bases). The length of the CDR3 is 16 residues. V was trimmed by 4 bases and J by 2 bases, leaving 15 bases between them. The germline V gene encodes CDR1 ENHRY and CDR2 SYGVKD. The DNA for the CDR3 is TGTGCCATCAGTGCCCGGGGGGCGGAGGCCTACAATGAGCAGTTCTTC. Translating gives CAISARGAEAYNEQFF.

As concerns this clonotype: A much larger clone lies one base from this, so it may be a read error. CDR3 sequence reads: CASSLEGGRADEQYF. CDR3 DNA sequence: TGTGCCAGCAGCTTAGAAGGCGGGAGGGCCGATGAGCAGTACTTC. The chain combines TRBV7-9 with TRBJ2-7, with 9 nucleotides matching TRBD2. This CDR3 has 15 amino acids. V shed 1 base, J shed 7 bases, and the junction held 8 bases outside the gene matches. The germline CDR1 and CDR2 sequences are SEHNR and FQNEAQ (reference sequence).

This clonotype was recorded only once. A single base separates this from a much larger clone, so it may be a read error. J is TRBJ2-3 and V is TRBV29-1; 8 bases line up with TRBD1. V trimming: 6 bases; J trimming: 2 bases; junction bases outside the gene matches: 1. The CDR3 runs to 12 residues. CDR1 and CDR2 from the germline V gene are SQVTM and ANQGSEA. CDR3 DNA sequence: TGCAGCGTGGACAGGGACACAGATACGCAGTATTTT. As protein: CSVDRDTDTQYF.

The CDR3 region has the DNA TGCGCCAGCAGCCTGTCTGGACAGGGGGCCACGAACACTGAAGCTTTCTTT. Translation: CASSLSGQGATNTEAFF. The chain combines TRBV5-1 with TRBJ1-1; 11 bases line up with TRBD1. The germline V gene has CDR1 SGHRS and CDR2 YFSETQ. The CDR3 is 17 amino acids. V shed 4 bases and J 1 base; nucleotides not matched to a gene: 9.

A remark on this clonotype: A much larger clone lies one base from this, so it may be a read error. The chain recombines TRBV3-1 with TRBJ2-5; 8 bases fit TRBD1. CDR3 size: 15 residues. In germline, CDR1 is LGHDT, CDR2 YNNKEL (reference sequence). The CDR3 loop reads CASSQGTGLKETPYF. CDR3 bases: TGTGCCAGCAGCCAAGGGACAGGGCTAAAAGAGACCCCGTACTTC.

This chain links TRBV29-1 with TRBJ2-5; D uncertain. The CDR3 has 11 amino acids. CDR1 is SQVTM and CDR2 is ANQGSEA in the germline V gene. V was shortened by 4 bases and J by 5 bases, with 8 bases between the two germline ends. The CDR3: CSVAHPETQYF. CDR3 DNA: TGCAGCGTTGCACACCCGGAGACCCAGTACTTC.

To note about this clonotype: This could be a read error, since a much larger clone is one nucleotide away. The gene calls are TRBV7-9 and TRBJ2-3; unclear D gene. Deletions cut 5 bases from V and 2 bases from J, with 11 bases between. This CDR3 spans 14 amino acids. The germline V gene encodes CDR1 SEHNR and CDR2 FQNEAQ (reference sequence). The CDR3 sequence: CASSPAPNTDTQYF. In DNA form, the CDR3 reads TGTGCCAGCAGCCCGGCCCCTAACACAGATACGCAGTATTTT. Supplemented by reference TRBV7-9 and TRBJ2-3, the full variable domain reads DTGVSQNPRHKITKRGQNVTFRCDPISEHNRLYWYRQTLGQGPEFLTYFQNEAQLEKSRLLSDRFSAERPKGSFSTLEIQRTEQGDSAMYLCASSPAPNTDTQYFGPGTRLTVL.

A note on this clonotype: A read error may explain this, as a much larger clone is one base away. J is TRBJ1-4 and V is TRBV15; weak D call: TRBD1 (6 bases). The CDR3 extends over 15 amino acids. Germline CDR1 and CDR2: LNHNV and YYDKDF (reference sequence). The CDR3 nucleotides are TGTGCCACCAGCAGAGACCCTTGGACAGCTGAAGAACTGTTTTTT. This sequence encodes CATSRDPWTAEELFF.

About this clonotype itself: A much larger clone differs by one base, so this may be a read error. The chain employs TRBV5-1 and TRBJ1-2; D is possibly TRBD1 (6 bases). Germline-derived CDR1 and CDR2 are SGHRS and YFSETQ. The CDR3 length is 13 residues. V was trimmed by 2 bases and J by 6 bases, leaving 11 bases between them. DNA for the CDR3: TGCGCCAGCAGCTTCAGGGGTGTCCATGGCTACACCTTC. Protein product: CASSFRGVHGYTF.

About this clonotype: This may be a read error, as it is one base from a much larger clone. This rearrangement joins TRBV5-1 to TRBJ2-1; D not certain. CDR1 is SGHRS and CDR2 is YFSETQ in the germline V gene. The CDR3 totals 15 residues. Trimming took 5 bases from V and 0 from J, leaving 12 bases between them. The CDR3 sequence is CASRLAISSYNEQFF. The DNA for the CDR3 is TGCGCCAGCAGACTGGCCATTAGCTCCTACAATGAGCAGTTCTTC.

The J gene is TRBJ2-7, the V gene TRBV9; perhaps TRBD1 as D (6 bases). V was trimmed by 4 bases and J by 4 bases, leaving 15 bases between them. Germline-derived CDR1 and CDR2 are SGDLS and YYNGEE. The CDR3 is made up of 14 amino acids. DNA for the CDR3: TGTGCCAGCAGCACACGGGACAAGGGTTACGAGCAGTACTTC. This gives the protein CASSTRDKGYEQYF.

The table lists this clonotype with a few counts. The chain has TRBV3-1 and TRBJ1-1; D is ambiguous. V was clipped by 6 bases and J by 5 bases, with 13 bases between them. Germline loops: CDR1 LGHDT, CDR2 YNNKEL (reference sequence). The CDR3 spans 13 residues. CDR3 nucleotide sequence: TGTGCCAGCAGGGGTTACGGCGGGACTGAAGCTTTCTTT. This codes for CASRGYGGTEAFF.

The chain links TRBV27 to TRBJ1-5; D may be TRBD1 (5 bases). V was cut by 5 bases and J by 0 bases, with 20 bases left in between. Germline CDR1 and CDR2: MNHEY and SMNVEV (reference sequence). There are 18 residues in the CDR3. CDR3 sequence (DNA): TGTGCCAGCAGTCCTATGGACCCGGGCGGACATAGCAATCAGCCCCAGCATTTT. This codes for CASSPMDPGGHSNQPQHF.

In its sample, this clonotype was seen many times. The chain is built from TRBV5-1 and TRBJ2-1, with 11 bases matching TRBD2. CDR3 size: 15 residues. The ends lost 4 bases at V and 9 bases at J; junction bases unmatched: 9. CDR1 and CDR2 (germline): SGHRS, YFSETQ. CDR3 loop: CASSSTSGSVLEQFF. CDR3 nucleotide sequence: TGCGCCAGCAGCAGTACTAGCGGGAGTGTGCTTGAGCAGTTCTTC.

This clonotype was counted many times. The CDR3 is CASSDRGWDTEAFF. The CDR3 DNA sequence: TGTGCCAGCAGCGACAGGGGCTGGGACACTGAAGCTTTCTTT. The chain uses TRBV2 and TRBJ1-1, with 8 bases fitting TRBD1. The CDR3 runs to 14 residues. V lost 6 bases and J lost 3; bases outside the gene matches: 6. Germline lookup yields CDR1 SNHLY and CDR2 FYNNEI.

Details on this clonotype: Possible read error: a much larger clone is one base away. This chain joins TRBV28 and TRBJ2-7; 7 nucleotides match TRBD2. The J call is uncertain, as TRBJ2-5 better fits the DNA end. The germline gives CDR1 MDHEN, CDR2 SYDVKM. The CDR3 contains 15 residues. The CDR3 is CASSSRRAGRETQYF. The CDR3 DNA is TGTGCCAGCAGTTCACGACGAGCGGGAAGAGAGACCCAGTACTTC.

A note on this clonotype: The junction departs from the called germline gene at one end, perhaps through a read error. This rearrangement joins TRBV12-3 or TRBV12-4 to TRBJ2-5; D is perhaps TRBD1 or TRBD2 (5 bases each). The DNA end lines up better with TRBJ2-7; the J call may be wrong. This CDR3 contains 13 residues. CDR3 DNA: TGTGCCAGCAGTGTAGCGACAGCTTCCGAGCAGTACTTC. Translation gives CASSVATASEQYF.

This clonotype was detected ten times or more. The chain carries TRBV7-3 and TRBJ2-1; 8 nucleotides align to TRBD2. The CDR3 spans 15 residues. J lost 4 bases, V lost 5 bases, and 7 bases had no gene match. Germline values: CDR1 SGHTA, CDR2 FQGTGA. CDR3 amino acids: CASSRSGTGYNEQFF. In nucleotides, the CDR3 is TGTGCCAGCAGCCGTAGCGGGACCGGATACAATGAGCAGTTCTTC.

This clonotype was recorded many times. The CDR3 bases are TGTGCCACCAGCAGAGTGGGCCCTAACAATGAGCAGTTCTTC. Translating gives CATSRVGPNNEQFF. V is TRBV15 and J is TRBJ2-1; D is unresolved. This CDR3 region has 14 residues. V dropped 1 base and J dropped 5 bases, with 9 bases sitting between them. Per the germline V gene, CDR1 is LNHNV and CDR2 is YYDKDF (reference sequence).

This clonotype has a count of ten or more. CDR3 sequence reads: CASVARGTDTQYF. The CDR3 coding sequence is TGTGCCAGCGTAGCCCGGGGCACAGATACGCAGTATTTT. The chain couples TRBV6-6 to TRBJ2-3; D not resolved. V was cut by 8 bases and J by 1 base, with 10 bases left in between. The CDR3 has 13 residues. CDR1 is MNHNY and CDR2 is SVGAGI in the germline V gene (reference sequence).

This clonotype has only one observation. Written as DNA, the CDR3 is TGTGCCAGCAGCTTTCGGGACAAGAGGGGCAATGAGCAGTTCTTC. This encodes CASSFRDKRGNEQFF. This chain links TRBV5-6 with TRBJ2-1, with TRBD1 as a possible D gene (6 bases). Trimming removed 2 bases at V and 6 bases at J, with 15 bases between. The CDR3 sequence is 15 residues long. Germline V gene data show CDR1 as SGHDT and CDR2 as YYEEEE.

This chain joins TRBV28 and TRBJ2-5; D unclear. The CDR3 has 14 amino acids. With 6 bases removed from V and 4 bases from J, the gap between germline ends came to 15 bases. Germline V gene sequence: CDR1 MDHEN, CDR2 SYDVKM. CDR3 in DNA: TGTGCCAGCAGCATACCCCGGAGTGGAGAGACCCAGTACTTC. Protein product: CASSIPRSGETQYF.

As for this clonotype: One base away lies a much larger clone, so this may be a sequencing read error. The rearrangement joins TRBV24-1 to TRBJ2-1; D is possibly TRBD1 or TRBD2 (7 bases each). Trimming took off 2 bases at V and 6 bases at J, with 13 bases between the two ends. Germline CDR1 and CDR2: KGHDR and SFDVKD. The CDR3 runs to 15 residues. This CDR3 reads CATSDWAGGANEQFF. In DNA form, the CDR3 reads TGTGCCACCAGTGATTGGGCAGGGGGGGCCAATGAGCAGTTCTTC.

The V and J genes are TRBV29-1 and TRBJ2-7; D not certain. V was pared by 4 bases and J by 3 bases, with 7 bases between. The CDR3 has 11 amino acids. The germline V gene encodes CDR1 SQVTM and CDR2 ANQGSEA. DNA for the CDR3: TGCAGCGTTGTCACAATCTACGAGCAGTACTTC. Encoded protein: CSVVTIYEQYF.

In this sample, this clonotype turned up once. The chain couples TRBV6-6 to TRBJ1-1; no reliable D call. In germline, CDR1 is MNHNY, CDR2 SVGAGI (reference sequence). V was shortened by 5 bases and J by 11 bases, with 15 bases between the two germline ends. The CDR3 totals 12 residues. The CDR3 region is CASSPEPSAAFF. The CDR3, as DNA: TGTGCCAGCAGTCCAGAGCCTTCGGCGGCTTTCTTT.

This clonotype was found a few times. The V call is TRBV12-3 or TRBV12-4, the J call TRBJ2-5; TRBD2 aligns across 8 bases. V lost 5 bases to trimming and J lost 5 bases; unmatched junction nucleotides: 10. There are 15 residues in the CDR3. CDR3 nucleotides: TGTGCCAGCAGTCGACCGACGGCGGGGGGTGAGACCCAGTACTTC. Its protein is CASSRPTAGGETQYF.

The chain is built from TRBV20-1 and TRBJ2-3; D possibly corresponds to TRBD2 (6 bases). The CDR3 consists of 15 residues. V lost 5 bases to trimming and J lost 4 bases, with 19 bases between them. Germline CDR1 and CDR2: DFQATT and SNEGSKA (reference sequence). The CDR3 reads CSAYPGPPGADTQYF. CDR3 coding DNA: TGCAGTGCTTACCCGGGACCTCCGGGGGCAGATACGCAGTATTTT.

The chain recombines TRBV20-1 with TRBJ1-1; D unclear. The CDR3 spans 15 residues. The V end lost 1 base, the J end lost 0 bases, and 12 bases lay between the germline ends. Germline V gene data show CDR1 as DFQATT and CDR2 as SNEGSKA (reference sequence). As DNA, the CDR3 is TGCAGTGCTAGAGTTAGGGCAGCTATGAACACTGAAGCTTTCTTT. This sequence encodes CSARVRAAMNTEAFF.

With regard to this clonotype: A read error may explain this, as a much larger clone is one base away. The CDR3 here is CASSGLAGYNEQYF. The CDR3 nucleotides read TGTGCCAGCAGCGGACTAGCGGGCTACAATGAGCAGTACTTC. The rearrangement links TRBV7-8 to TRBJ2-5; 11 bases are a match to TRBD2. V was pared by 5 bases and J by 11 bases, with 10 bases of the junction left unmatched. Germline V gives CDR1 SGHVS, CDR2 FQNEAQ. The CDR3 is 14 amino acids.